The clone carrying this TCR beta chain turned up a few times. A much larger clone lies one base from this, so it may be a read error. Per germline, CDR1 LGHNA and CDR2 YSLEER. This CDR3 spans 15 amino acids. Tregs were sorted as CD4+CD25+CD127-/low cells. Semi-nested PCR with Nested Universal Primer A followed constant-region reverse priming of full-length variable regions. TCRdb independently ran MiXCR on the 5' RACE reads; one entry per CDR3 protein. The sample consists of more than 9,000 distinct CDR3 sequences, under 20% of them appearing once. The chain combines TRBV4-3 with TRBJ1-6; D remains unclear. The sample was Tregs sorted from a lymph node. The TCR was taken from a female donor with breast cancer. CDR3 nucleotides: TGCGCCAGCAGCCCTCAGCCCTCCTATAATTCACCCCCCCACTTT. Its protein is CASSPQPSYNSPPHF.